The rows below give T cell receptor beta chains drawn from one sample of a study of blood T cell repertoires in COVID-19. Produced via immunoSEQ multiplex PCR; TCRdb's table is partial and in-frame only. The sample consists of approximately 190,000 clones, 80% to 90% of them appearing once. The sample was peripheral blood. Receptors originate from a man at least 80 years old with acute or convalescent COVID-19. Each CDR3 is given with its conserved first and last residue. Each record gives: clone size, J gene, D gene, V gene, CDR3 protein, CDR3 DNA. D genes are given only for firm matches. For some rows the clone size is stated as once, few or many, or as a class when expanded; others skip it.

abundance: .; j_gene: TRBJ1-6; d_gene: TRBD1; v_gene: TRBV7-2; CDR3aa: CASSDLPQGASPLHF; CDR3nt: TGTGCCAGCAGCGATCTCCCCCAGGGGGCGAGTCCCCTCCACTTT
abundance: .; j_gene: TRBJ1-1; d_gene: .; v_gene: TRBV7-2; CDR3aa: CASRQGGGTEAFF; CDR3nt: TGTGCCAGCAGACAAGGGGGGGGCACTGAAGCTTTCTTT
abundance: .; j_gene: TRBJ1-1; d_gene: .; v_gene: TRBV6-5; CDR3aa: CASKTPVAIEAFF; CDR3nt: TGTGCCAGCAAAACCCCCGTCGCGATTGAAGCTTTCTTT
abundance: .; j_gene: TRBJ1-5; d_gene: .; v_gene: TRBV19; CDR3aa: CASSPKGSNQPQHF; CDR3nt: TGTGCCAGTAGTCCCAAGGGGAGCAATCAGCCCCAGCATTTT
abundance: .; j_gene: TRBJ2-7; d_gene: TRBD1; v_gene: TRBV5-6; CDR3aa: CASSSAGTAFYEQYF; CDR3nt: TGTGCCAGCAGCTCAGCCGGGACAGCCTTTTACGAGCAGTACTTC
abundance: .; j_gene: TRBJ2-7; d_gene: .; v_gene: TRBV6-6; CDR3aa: CASSYFPGYAYEQYF; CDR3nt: TGTGCCAGCAGTTACTTCCCCGGGTATGCCTACGAGCAGTACTTC
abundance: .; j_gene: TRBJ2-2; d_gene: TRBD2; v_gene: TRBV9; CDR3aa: CASSVSSGGWSTGELFF; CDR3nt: TGTGCCAGCAGCGTATCTAGCGGGGGCTGGAGCACCGGGGAGCTGTTTTTT
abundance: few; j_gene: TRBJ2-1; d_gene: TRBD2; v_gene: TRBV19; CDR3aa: CASSVASGSYEQFF; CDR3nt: TGTGCCAGTAGTGTGGCTAGCGGGAGTTATGAGCAGTTCTTC
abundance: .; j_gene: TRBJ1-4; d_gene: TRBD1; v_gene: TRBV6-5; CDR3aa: CASRGQGRNEKLFF; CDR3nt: TGTGCCAGCAGGGGACAGGGGAGGAATGAAAAACTGTTTTTT
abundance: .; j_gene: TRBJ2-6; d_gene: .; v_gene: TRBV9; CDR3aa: CASSVRQAGANVLTF; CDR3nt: TGTGCCAGCAGCGTCAGACAGGCTGGGGCCAACGTCCTGACTTTC
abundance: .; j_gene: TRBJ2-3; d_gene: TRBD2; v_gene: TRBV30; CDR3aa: CAWSSRTSVGDTQYF; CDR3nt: TGTGCCTGGAGTTCTCGGACTAGCGTGGGCGATACGCAGTATTTT
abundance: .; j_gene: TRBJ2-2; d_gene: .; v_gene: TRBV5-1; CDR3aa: CASSLGSGANTGELFF; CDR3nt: TGCGCCAGCAGCTTGGGGAGCGGAGCGAACACCGGGGAGCTGTTTTTT
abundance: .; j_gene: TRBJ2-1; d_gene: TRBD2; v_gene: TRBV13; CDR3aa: CASSLAGGYNEQFF; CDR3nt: TGTGCCAGCAGCTTGGCGGGGGGATACAATGAGCAGTTCTTC
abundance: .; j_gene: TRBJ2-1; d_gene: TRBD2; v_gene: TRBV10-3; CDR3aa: CAIGGGNEQFF; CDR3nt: TGTGCCATCGGGGGGGGCAATGAGCAGTTCTTC
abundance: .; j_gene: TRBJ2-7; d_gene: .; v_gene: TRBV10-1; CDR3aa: CASSGQAGYEQYF; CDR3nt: TGCGCCAGCAGTGGACAGGCAGGCTACGAGCAGTACTTC
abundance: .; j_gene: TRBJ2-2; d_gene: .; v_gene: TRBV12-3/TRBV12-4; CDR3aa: CASRRGQTGELFF; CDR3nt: TGTGCCAGCAGGCGGGGCCAAACCGGGGAGCTGTTTTTT
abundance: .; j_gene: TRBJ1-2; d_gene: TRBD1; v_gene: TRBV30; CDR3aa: CAWSTGGMNYGYTF; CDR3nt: TGTGCCTGGAGCACAGGGGGCATGAACTATGGCTACACCTTC
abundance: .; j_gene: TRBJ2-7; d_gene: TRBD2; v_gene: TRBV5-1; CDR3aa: CASSPGIGAGANEQYF; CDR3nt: TGCGCCAGCAGCCCGGGTATCGGAGCGGGAGCAAACGAGCAGTACTTC
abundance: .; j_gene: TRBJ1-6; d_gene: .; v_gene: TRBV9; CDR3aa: CASSVEGSSYNSPLHF; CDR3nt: TGTGCCAGCAGCGTAGAAGGGAGCTCCTATAATTCACCCCTCCACTTT
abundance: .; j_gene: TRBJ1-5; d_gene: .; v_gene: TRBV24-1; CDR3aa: CATSDNNQPQHF; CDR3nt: TGTGCCACCAGTGACAATAATCAGCCCCAGCATTTT
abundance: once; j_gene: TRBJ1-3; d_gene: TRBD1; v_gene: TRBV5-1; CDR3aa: CASSSGQGNTIYF; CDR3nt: TGCGCCAGCAGCTCGGGACAGGGAAACACCATATATTTT
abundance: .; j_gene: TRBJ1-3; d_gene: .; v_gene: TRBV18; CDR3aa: CASSPRGPTGNTIYF; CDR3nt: TGTGCCAGCTCACCTCGCGGCCCCACGGGAAACACCATATATTTT
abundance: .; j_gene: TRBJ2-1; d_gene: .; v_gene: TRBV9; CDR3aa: CASSATSGSYNEQFF; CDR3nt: TGTGCCAGCAGCGCGACTAGTGGCTCCTACAATGAGCAGTTCTTC
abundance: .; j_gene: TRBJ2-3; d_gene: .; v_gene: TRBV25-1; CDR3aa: CASSALSGLGTDTQYF; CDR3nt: TGTGCCAGCAGTGCGCTCTCGGGATTGGGCACAGATACGCAGTATTTT
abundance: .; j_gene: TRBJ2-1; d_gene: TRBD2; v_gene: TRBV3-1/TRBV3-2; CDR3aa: CASSLSSGSYNEQFF; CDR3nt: TGTGCCAGCAGCCTTTCTAGCGGGAGCTACAATGAGCAGTTCTTC
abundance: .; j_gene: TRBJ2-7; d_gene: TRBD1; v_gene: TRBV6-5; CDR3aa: CASSRQGDIYEQYF; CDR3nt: TGTGCCAGCAGTAGACAGGGGGACATCTACGAGCAGTACTTC
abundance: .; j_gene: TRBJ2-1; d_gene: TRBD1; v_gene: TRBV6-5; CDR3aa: CASSPPGQYREQFF; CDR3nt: TGTGCCAGCAGCCCCCCGGGACAGTATCGTGAGCAGTTCTTC
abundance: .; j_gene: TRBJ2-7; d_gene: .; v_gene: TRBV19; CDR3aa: CASSMALGPYEQYF; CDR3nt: TGTGCCAGTAGTATGGCTCTGGGCCCCTACGAGCAGTACTTC
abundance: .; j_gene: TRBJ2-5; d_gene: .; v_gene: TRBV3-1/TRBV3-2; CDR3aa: CASSQSGSGPKAQYF; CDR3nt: TGTGCCAGCAGCCAATCAGGATCCGGCCCCAAGGCCCAGTACTTC
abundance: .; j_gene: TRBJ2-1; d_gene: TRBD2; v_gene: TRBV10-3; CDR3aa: CAISGASGPIGEQFF; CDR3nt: TGTGCCATCAGTGGGGCTAGCGGGCCTATCGGGGAGCAGTTCTTC
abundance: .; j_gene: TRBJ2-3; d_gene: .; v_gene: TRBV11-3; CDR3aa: CASSASTDTQYF; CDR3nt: TGTGCCAGCAGCGCGTCCACAGATACGCAGTATTTT